This T cell receptor beta chain emerged from a study of human T cells and chemical hapten exposure. Study-level findings and limits: TCRs above 1 in 1000 frequency stayed constant with DPC sensitization.

Time point defined: healthy volunteer bleed at 6 weeks. Unfractionated whole blood served as the source for total RNA extraction. V was trimmed by 0 bases and J by 3 bases, leaving 12 bases between them. This CDR3 is 15 amino acids long. From germline, CDR1 is LGHNA and CDR2 YSLEER. Original processing notes: With a range of 23,224 to 690,600, the median per sample was about 87,000 TCRs. TCRdb re-derived calls from the RACE reads in MiXCR, one entry per CDR3 protein. It is TCRdb's table, rather than the study itself, that gives the V and J calls and clone size. The table has fewer than 85,000 distinct CDR3 sequences, about 8.6% seen once. This clonotype was picked up a small number of times. The antigen is undetermined.

Sequenced input: whole blood. This clonotype was obtained from a male donor in good health. Some clones in this sample may be carry-over from other donors' samples. This chain connects TRBV4-3 to TRBJ2-7; TRBD2 might be the D (6 bases). CDR3 residues: CASSQDAGGSYEQYF. CDR3 DNA: TGCGCCAGCAGCCAAGATGCCGGAGGGAGCTACGAGCAGTACTTC.